This TCR beta chain derives from a study of T cell responses to AZD1222 COVID-19 vaccine. About the research overall: Second-dose intervals near 4 or 12 weeks were combined.

V gave up 4 bases and J gave up 0 bases, with 10 bases separating them. CDR1 SGDLS and CDR2 YYNGEE come from the germline V gene. The CDR3 is 14 residues long. Comments on this clone: Its antigen is currently unknown.

Sequencing was performed with immunoSEQ multiplex PCR; in TCRdb, only in-frame clones are kept and a portion is missing. The data contain roughly 100,000 clones, over 80% of them seen just once; the ten biggest clones take up approximately 5%. Study-wide results and caveats: White British donors predominated, females outnumbered males, and clonal diversity was possibly underestimated. Spike-specific TCR breadth and depth grew following two AZD1222 doses.

This chain links TRBV9 with TRBJ1-1, with D perhaps matching TRBD1 (6 bases). The receptor was isolated from an adult in good health. The specimen was peripheral blood, collected on day 0 of AZD1222 vaccination. CDR3 nucleotide sequence: TGTGCCAGCAGCCCTCGACAGGTGAACACTGAAGCTTTCTTT. Protein product: CASSPRQVNTEAFF. The full variable domain, in which reference TRBV9 and TRBJ1-1 provide the parts outside the CDR3, is DSGVTQTPKHLITATGQRVTLRCSPRSGDLSVYWYQQSLDQGLQFLIQYYNGEERAKGNILERFSAQQFPDLHSELNLSSLELGDSALYFCASSPRQVNTEAFFGQGTRLTVV.